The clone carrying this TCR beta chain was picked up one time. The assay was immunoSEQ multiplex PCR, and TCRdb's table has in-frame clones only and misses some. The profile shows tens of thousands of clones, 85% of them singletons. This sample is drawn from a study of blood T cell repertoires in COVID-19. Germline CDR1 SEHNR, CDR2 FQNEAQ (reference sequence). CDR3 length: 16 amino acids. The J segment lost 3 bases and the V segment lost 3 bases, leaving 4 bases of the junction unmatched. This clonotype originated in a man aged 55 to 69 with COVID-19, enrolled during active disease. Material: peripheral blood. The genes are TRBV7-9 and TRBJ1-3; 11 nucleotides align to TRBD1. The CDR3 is CASSFRDRGFGNTIYF. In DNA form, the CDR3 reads TGTGCCAGCAGCTTTCGGGACAGGGGGTTTGGAAACACCATATATTTT.